Below, 30 T cell receptor beta chains from the same sample are listed, as sequenced in a study of blood T cell repertoires in COVID-19. Produced via immunoSEQ multiplex PCR; TCRdb's table is partial and in-frame only. Among 150,000 to 200,000 clones listed, 80% to 95% were seen once. The sequencing input was peripheral blood. The receptor set was obtained from a woman between 50 and 59 years old with acute or convalescent COVID-19.

This chain connects TRBV15 to TRBJ2-5; no firm D call. Germline V CDR1 and CDR2: LNHNV, YYDKDF (reference sequence). This CDR3 contains 13 residues. Trimming took 5 bases from V and 1 from J, leaving 8 bases between them. The chain's CDR3 is CATSQYGQETQYF. The CDR3 DNA reads TGTGCCACCAGCCAATACGGCCAAGAGACCCAGTACTTC.

This rearrangement joins TRBV27 to TRBJ2-5; possible D gene TRBD1, 5 bases. The CDR3 totals 16 residues. V was clipped by 0 bases and J by 4 bases, with 15 bases between them. Germline V gives CDR1 MNHEY, CDR2 SMNVEV (reference sequence). CDR3 residues: CASSLSKGAAGETQYF. In DNA, the CDR3 is TGTGCCAGCAGTTTATCGAAAGGGGCGGCAGGAGAGACCCAGTACTTC.

The gene calls are TRBV5-1 and TRBJ1-3; perhaps TRBD1 as D (6 bases). Germline loops: CDR1 SGHRS, CDR2 YFSETQ. There are 17 residues in the CDR3. Trimming removed 1 base at V and 2 bases at J, with 16 bases between. As DNA, the CDR3 is TGCGCCAGCAGCTTGTGGACGACAGGTTCTACTGGAAACACCATATATTTT. This gives the protein CASSLWTTGSTGNTIYF.

The genes are TRBV28 and TRBJ2-1; 10 bases agree with TRBD1. The V segment lost 7 bases and the J segment 0 bases; nucleotides outside the gene matches: 21. The germline gives CDR1 MDHEN, CDR2 SYDVKM. The CDR3 covers 21 residues. The CDR3 DNA sequence: TGTGCCAGCAATGACAGGGGGCGCCGTCCTGGGGGGTTGAACTCCTACAATGAGCAGTTCTTC. Its protein is CASNDRGRRPGGLNSYNEQFF.

The chain recombines TRBV5-6 with TRBJ1-5; D might be TRBD1 (5 bases). The ends were cut back, 1 base at V and 2 bases at J, with 10 bases in the middle. This CDR3 region has 15 residues. Germline values: CDR1 SGHDT, CDR2 YYEEEE. CDR3 protein: CASSLSGGGNQPQHF. As DNA, the CDR3 is TGTGCCAGCAGCTTGAGCGGGGGGGGCAATCAGCCCCAGCATTTT.

Written as DNA, the CDR3 is TGTGCCTGGAACCCAGGCATGAACACTGAAGCTTTCTTT. This translates into CAWNPGMNTEAFF. This rearrangement joins TRBV30 to TRBJ1-1; D is unclear. V gave up 4 bases and J gave up 0 bases, with 9 bases separating them. Germline V gene lookup returns CDR1 GTSNPN and CDR2 SVGIG (reference sequence). This CDR3 region has 13 residues. Complete variable domain (other parts from reference TRBV30 and TRBJ1-1): SQTIHQWPATLVQPVGSPLSLECTVEGTSNPNLYWYRQAAGRGLQLLFYSVGIGQISSEVPQNLSASRPQDRQFILSSKKLLLSDSGFYLCAWNPGMNTEAFFGQGTRLTVV.

V gene TRBV6-1 combines with J gene TRBJ2-1, with 10 positions matching TRBD2. The CDR3 sequence is 17 residues long. Germline V lookup: CDR1 MNHNS, CDR2 SASEGT. The ends lost 4 bases at V and 4 bases at J; junction bases unmatched: 10. The CDR3 DNA reads as TGTGCCAGCAGTGTTCGAATAGCGGGAGGAAGTTACAATGAGCAGTTCTTC. As protein: CASSVRIAGGSYNEQFF.

This clone was detected only once. This chain links TRBV5-1 with TRBJ2-3, with a weak D call TRBD2 (5 bases). The germline V gene encodes CDR1 SGHRS and CDR2 YFSETQ. Trimming removed 5 bases from V and 1 base from J, with 20 bases in between. The CDR3 spans 17 residues. CDR3 sequence (DNA): TGCGCCAGCAGTCCGGGCCGGTGGGAGAAACGCACAGATACGCAGTATTTT. It translates to CASSPGRWEKRTDTQYF.

The chain employs TRBV20-1 and TRBJ2-1; 10 bases agree with TRBD2. J gave up 9 bases and V 3 bases, and 5 bases lay outside the gene matches. Germline V gene lookup returns CDR1 DFQATT and CDR2 SNEGSKA (reference sequence). The CDR3 totals 13 residues. CDR3 residues: CSASLAGVGEQFF. CDR3 DNA sequence: TGCAGTGCTAGTCTAGCGGGGGTGGGTGAGCAGTTCTTC.

The chain employs TRBV11-1 and TRBJ2-7, with D possibly TRBD2 on 5 matching bases. Germline CDR1 reads SGHAT; CDR2 reads FQDESV (reference sequence). Trimming took off 1 base at V and 3 bases at J, with 7 bases between the two ends. CDR3 size: 13 residues. CDR3 loop: CASSLVEDYEQYF. As DNA, the CDR3 is TGTGCCAGCAGCTTAGTGGAGGACTACGAGCAGTACTTC.

This clone was counted a single time. The chain carries TRBV23-1 and TRBJ1-5, with 8 bases fitting TRBD1. TRBV23-1 is given ORF status, its function remaining uncertain. J gave up 3 bases and V 2 bases, and 9 bases lay outside the gene matches. This CDR3 has 17 residues. CDR3 sequence reads: CASSQADRADINQPQHF. In DNA form, the CDR3 reads TGCGCCAGCAGTCAAGCGGACAGGGCCGATATCAATCAGCCCCAGCATTTT.

The V call is TRBV20-1, the J call TRBJ1-1; the D is unclear. Germline V CDR1 and CDR2: DFQATT, SNEGSKA (reference sequence). The CDR3 loop spans 11 amino acids. V lost 5 bases, J lost 11 bases, and 15 bases lay in between. The CDR3 here is CSAVGEGGAFF. DNA of the CDR3: TGCAGTGCTGTCGGGGAGGGTGGCGCTTTCTTT.

In the case of this clone: The sample holds other DNA sequences that translate to the same CDR3. The CDR3 coding sequence is TGTGCCAGCAGTTTAAGAGGCAATCAGCCCCAGCATTTT. Its translation: CASSLRGNQPQHF. This chain connects TRBV27 to TRBJ1-5; D gene ambiguous. Trimming left V 2 bases short and J 2 bases short, with 4 bases between. The germline V gene has CDR1 MNHEY and CDR2 SMNVEV (reference sequence). The CDR3 spans 13 residues.

The chain combines TRBV24-1 with TRBJ1-1, with 8 positions matching TRBD1. CDR1 and CDR2 (germline): KGHDR, SFDVKD. The CDR3 totals 16 residues. After removal of 3 bases from V and 4 bases from J, the junction contained 9 bases not matched to a gene. The CDR3 spells CATSDGGTGSLTEAFF. CDR3 in DNA: TGTGCCACCAGTGATGGGGGGACAGGCAGCCTCACTGAAGCTTTCTTT.

The chain uses TRBV7-8 and TRBJ1-1, with a possible D match to TRBD1 (5 bases). CDR3 length: 14 amino acids. In germline, CDR1 is SGHVS, CDR2 FQNEAQ. V was pared by 2 bases and J by 1 base, with 8 bases between. The DNA for the CDR3 is TGTGCCAGCAGCTTAAGGGGCAGGAACACTGAAGCTTTCTTT. Residues: CASSLRGRNTEAFF.

The chain employs TRBV4-1 and TRBJ2-2; 12 bases match TRBD2. V lost 4 bases to trimming and J lost 5 bases; unmatched junction nucleotides: 11. This CDR3 has 18 residues. Germline CDR1 reads MGHRA; CDR2 reads YSYEKL. The CDR3 DNA is TGCGCCAGCAGCCCGTCAGGGACTAGCGGGCCCAAAACCGGGGAGCTGTTTTTT. Protein sequence: CASSPSGTSGPKTGELFF.

The V and J genes are TRBV7-3 and TRBJ1-1, with 7 bases fitting TRBD1. Losses at the gene ends were 2 bases for V and 3 bases for J; bases not matched to a gene: 0. Per germline, CDR1 SGHTA and CDR2 FQGTGA. The CDR3 totals 13 residues. CDR3 region: CASSLDRDTEAFF. CDR3 bases: TGTGCCAGCAGCTTAGACAGGGACACTGAAGCTTTCTTT.

The table lists this clone with a few counts. The CDR3 reads CATSSGYEQYF. In DNA, the CDR3 is TGTGCCACCAGTTCAGGGTACGAGCAGTACTTC. This sequence joins TRBV24-1 and TRBJ2-7; D possibly corresponds to TRBD1 (5 bases). Germline V gene sequence: CDR1 KGHDR, CDR2 SFDVKD. The CDR3 is made up of 11 amino acids. Trimming removed 6 bases from V and 4 bases from J, with 6 bases in between.

This clone showed up just once. This chain links TRBV28 with TRBJ2-1; D is possibly TRBD2 (6 bases). CDR3 length: 15 residues. Between the trimmed V and J ends, which lost 3 bases and 5 bases, there was a span of 14 bases. Germline V gene data show CDR1 as MDHEN and CDR2 as SYDVKM. The chain's CDR3 is CASSLAGKGNNEQFF. CDR3 nucleotide sequence: TGTGCCAGCAGTTTGGCGGGAAAGGGGAACAATGAGCAGTTCTTC.

This chain uses TRBV18 with TRBJ1-5, with D hard to call. The CDR3 consists of 13 residues. V lost 9 bases and J lost 3, with 12 bases in between. Germline lookup yields CDR1 KGHSH and CDR2 LQKENI. CDR3 protein: CASSADFNQPQHF. In DNA, the CDR3 is TGTGCCAGTTCAGCTGACTTCAATCAGCCCCAGCATTTT. Full variable domain (remainder filled in from reference TRBV18 and TRBJ1-5): NAGVMQNPRHLVRRRGQEARLRCSPMKGHSHVYWYRQLPEEGLKFMVYLQKENIIDESGMPKERFSAEFPKEGPSILRIQQVVRGDSAAYFCASSADFNQPQHFGDGTRLSIL.

V is TRBV27 and J is TRBJ1-1; maybe TRBD1 (6 bases). Looked up from germline, CDR1 is MNHEY and CDR2 is SMNVEV (reference sequence). This CDR3 region has 16 residues. With 4 bases removed from V and 0 bases from J, the gap between germline ends came to 15 bases. The CDR3 region is CASSSPTTGLNTEAFF. CDR3 in DNA: TGTGCCAGCAGTTCCCCTACGACAGGACTGAACACTGAAGCTTTCTTT.

This clone was seen just once. Written as DNA, the CDR3 is TGTGCCAGCAGCCTTGGACACAGCAACCCTGGAAACACCATATATTTT. Residues: CASSLGHSNPGNTIYF. The chain joins TRBV7-2 to TRBJ1-3; tentative D call: TRBD1 (5 bases). Germline CDR1 SGHTA, CDR2 FQGNSA. This CDR3 has 16 residues. V was clipped by 5 bases and J by 2 bases, with 16 bases between them.

The chain couples TRBV10-2 to TRBJ1-3; maybe TRBD1 (5 bases). The germline V and J ends were trimmed by 6 bases and 3 bases, with 27 bases remaining between them. This CDR3 has 19 residues. Germline V gives CDR1 WSHSY, CDR2 SAAADI. CDR3: CASRERLTSGSALGNTIYF. The CDR3 DNA reads TGCGCCAGCAGGGAACGGCTCACCTCAGGGTCGGCTCTTGGAAACACCATATATTTT.

The rearrangement links TRBV7-9 to TRBJ1-1, with D perhaps TRBD1 (6 bases). The germline gives CDR1 SEHNR, CDR2 FQNEAQ (reference sequence). Trimming removed 5 bases at V and 8 bases at J, with 18 bases between. This CDR3 has 14 amino acids. The CDR3 protein is CASSPGAGQIEAFF. The CDR3 nucleotides read TGTGCCAGCAGCCCCGGGGCTGGACAGATCGAAGCTTTCTTT.

CDR3 loop: CASLGSIYGYTF. The CDR3 coding sequence is TGTGCCAGCTTAGGGAGCATCTATGGCTACACCTTC. This chain connects TRBV28 to TRBJ1-2; D gene ambiguous. The CDR3 extends over 12 amino acids. V gave up 8 bases and J gave up 4 bases, with 11 bases separating them. Germline CDR1 MDHEN, CDR2 SYDVKM.

The chain carries TRBV12-3 or TRBV12-4 and TRBJ2-4; perhaps TRBD2 as D (6 bases). The CDR3 has 13 amino acids. The germline V and J ends were trimmed by 2 bases and 6 bases, with 8 bases remaining between them. The CDR3 DNA is TGTGCCAGCAGTTTAAGAGCGGGAAACATTCAGTACTTC. Its protein product is CASSLRAGNIQYF.

The chain is built from TRBV19 and TRBJ2-7; 13 nucleotides align to TRBD2. The V gene end was trimmed by 0 bases and the J gene end by 6 bases; junction bases not matched to a gene: 8. CDR1 is LNHDA and CDR2 is SQIVND in the germline V gene (reference sequence). The CDR3 has 17 residues. Here the CDR3 reads CASSIEGTSGVRREQYF. The CDR3 DNA sequence: TGTGCCAGTAGTATAGAAGGGACTAGCGGGGTCCGACGCGAGCAGTACTTC.

The chain recombines TRBV11-2 with TRBJ2-5; possible D gene TRBD1, 6 bases. The ends were cut back, 0 bases at V and 6 bases at J, with 11 bases in the middle. Looked up from germline, CDR1 is SGHAT and CDR2 is FQNNGV. CDR3 size: 14 residues. The CDR3 DNA reads as TGTGCCAGCAGCTTAGAACAGGGCATGAAGACCCAGTACTTC. Its protein product is CASSLEQGMKTQYF.

This rearrangement joins TRBV29-1 to TRBJ2-3, with TRBD2 identical over 14 bases. J lost 3 bases, V lost 6 bases, and 5 bases had no gene match. CDR1 SQVTM and CDR2 ANQGSEA come from the germline V gene. CDR3 length: 15 residues. The CDR3 bases are TGCAGCGTGGACGGGACTAGCGGGGGAACAGATACGCAGTATTTT. It codes for CSVDGTSGGTDTQYF.

The table lists this clone with a count of one. In DNA form, the CDR3 reads TGTGCCAGCAGCTTCCCGGGACTAGCGGGCGCCAGCTCCTACAATGAGCAGTTCTTC. Amino acid sequence: CASSFPGLAGASSYNEQFF. The chain links TRBV7-2 to TRBJ2-1, with 12 bases aligning to TRBD2. This CDR3 is built from 19 residues. V lost 3 bases, J lost 0 bases, and 9 bases stayed unmatched. Germline-derived CDR1 and CDR2 are SGHTA and FQGNSA.